The entry below gives a single T cell receptor beta chain sequence along with its context. Its specificity is unknown. The CDR3 covers 17 residues. The V and J ends lost 4 bases and 7 bases, in that order; junction bases with no gene match: 14. The germline V gene has CDR1 SEHNR and CDR2 FQNEAQ (reference sequence). The sample belongs to a study of cytomegalovirus exposure and HLA in healthy donors. Study results and limitations: From TCR beta sequences, most subjects' HLA-A and HLA-B alleles were reportedly predicted accurately. Sequence variants that were highly shared formed a cluster that was likely a sequencing artifact.

PCR was performed using 60 Vbeta and 13 Jbeta primers. Per the authors' pipeline: In a later analysis, some 10 million of around 75 million unique beta chains occurred in at least two donors. The protocol was immunoSEQ multiplex PCR, while the TCRdb copy is restricted to in-frame clones and leaves out a portion. D and trimming come from the DNA, and the V and J calls and clone size come from that table. This sample has 140,000 or so clones, with less than 10% found just once. The TCR originated in a male donor in good health and CMV-seronegative. V gene TRBV7-9 combines with J gene TRBJ1-4; 8 nucleotides line up with TRBD1. The sequencing input was PBMCs. For the CDR3, the DNA is TGTGCCAGCAGCTCGAGGACAGGGAGGATGGGGAGTGAAAAACTGTTTTTT. Encoded protein: CASSSRTGRMGSEKLFF.